What follows describes a single TCR beta chain. Its antigen is not identified. TCRdb's copy holds only in-frame clones and misses some; the assay was immunoSEQ multiplex PCR. The sample shows 150,000 to 200,000 clones, around 89% of them seen only once. This entry comes from a study of T cell responses to AZD1222 COVID-19 vaccine. The study's findings and limits: Vaccination with two AZD1222 doses was followed by a rise in Spike-specific TCR breadth and depth. The number of AZD1222 recipients seropositive at baseline was only five or six.

The ends lost 4 bases at V and 3 bases at J; junction bases unmatched: 10. CDR3 length: 16 amino acids. The germline V gene has CDR1 WNHNN and CDR2 SYGVQD (reference sequence). The V and J genes are TRBV10-1 and TRBJ2-7, with 9 bases lining up with TRBD2. The sequence was collected from an adult who received the AZD1222 COVID-19 vaccine. Sequenced here: peripheral blood, sampled 28 days after the second AZD1222 dose. The CDR3 nucleotides read TGCGCCAGCAGTGTAGGGCGGGAGGGCCCCAGCTACGAGCAGTACTTC. This codes for CASSVGREGPSYEQYF.